These 5 T cell receptor beta chains were sequenced from one sample in a study of cytomegalovirus exposure and HLA in healthy donors. The PCR had 60 Vbeta and 13 Jbeta primers. Data came from immunoSEQ multiplex PCR; TCRdb stores just in-frame clones and leaves some out. The repertoire holds around 140,000 clones, with just under 75% as singletons. The sample taken for sequencing was PBMCs. The receptors originated from a young woman in good health and CMV-seronegative.

This clone was detected only a few times. The chain uses TRBV11-3 and TRBJ1-2; D ambiguous. This CDR3 comprises 16 residues. Germline lookup yields CDR1 SGHNT and CDR2 YENEEA. V lost 5 bases to trimming and J lost 0 bases, with 16 bases between them. CDR3 bases: TGTGCCAGCAGCCTAGCGGGAGGGCGGACTAACTATGGCTACACCTTC. The encoded protein is CASSLAGGRTNYGYTF.

This clone was observed a single time. The chain uses TRBV5-1 and TRBJ1-1; TRBD1 matches at 7 bases. The CDR3 runs 15 residues. CDR1 is SGHRS, CDR2 YFSETQ, per germline. V shed 0 bases, J shed 2 bases, and the junction held 4 bases outside the gene matches. The DNA of the CDR3 is TGCGCCAGCAGCTTGGTGGGACAGCAAAACACTGAAGCTTTCTTT. Protein sequence: CASSLVGQQNTEAFF.

V gene TRBV6-4 combines with J gene TRBJ2-3; 10 nucleotides align to TRBD1. The V and J ends lost 0 bases and 4 bases, in that order; junction bases with no gene match: 1. CDR3 length: 15 residues. CDR1 and CDR2 from the germline V gene are MRHNA and SNTAGT. This chain's CDR3 is CASSDSTGGADTQYF. CDR3 nucleotide sequence: TGTGCCAGCAGTGACTCGACAGGGGGCGCAGATACGCAGTATTTT.

The rearrangement links TRBV28 to TRBJ1-2, with D unresolved. Per germline, CDR1 MDHEN and CDR2 SYDVKM. The CDR3 sequence is 12 residues long. Trimming removed 2 bases from V and 4 bases from J, with 5 bases in between. The CDR3 sequence: CASSLPVYGYTF. In DNA, the CDR3 is TGTGCCAGCAGTTTACCAGTCTATGGCTACACCTTC.

The rearrangement links TRBV6-5 to TRBJ1-1, with D perhaps matching TRBD1 (6 bases). V was clipped by 11 bases and J by 0 bases, with 13 bases between them. The CDR3 loop spans 13 amino acids. The germline CDR1 and CDR2 sequences are MNHEY and SVGAGI. CDR3 loop: CACNRAMNTEAFF. The CDR3 nucleotides are TGTGCCTGCAACAGGGCAATGAACACTGAAGCTTTCTTT.